The rows below give T cell receptor beta chains drawn from one sample of a study of blood T cell repertoires in COVID-19. The protocol was immunoSEQ multiplex PCR, while the TCRdb copy is restricted to in-frame clones and leaves out a portion. Of 160,000 or so clones in the sample, roughly 87% were seen once. Sequenced input: peripheral blood. These TCRs come from a woman in her 50s with acute or convalescent COVID-19. Both conserved end residues are trimmed from each CDR3. A D gene is named only where the DNA matches it firmly.

NA	TRBV2	TRBJ1-1	ASSGDRKVLTEAF
NA	TRBV10-3	TRBJ1-5	AISEGRGTQPQH
NA	TRBV7-9	TRBJ1-1	ASSLDPGGGGTEAF
TRBD1	TRBV18	TRBJ1-3	ASSPGTGSGNTIY
NA	TRBV27	TRBJ1-4	ASRPEGANEKLF
TRBD2	TRBV6-5	TRBJ2-1	ASRWTSGSGEQF
NA	TRBV6-2/TRBV6-3	TRBJ1-5	ASSPGRRWQVSQPQH
NA	TRBV6-5	TRBJ1-2	ASSRRGGSYGYT
TRBD2	TRBV5-6	TRBJ2-7	ASSLRSSGRSYEQY
NA	TRBV7-8	TRBJ1-5	ASSPSGQPQH
NA	TRBV9	TRBJ2-1	ASSTGENEQF
NA	TRBV18	TRBJ1-2	ASSPQQGDYGYT
TRBD1	TRBV4-1	TRBJ2-5	ASSRQTGVGETQY
NA	TRBV20-1	TRBJ1-2	SASKGVGYT
NA	TRBV19	TRBJ2-5	ASSGVRGREETQY
NA	TRBV29-1	TRBJ2-3	SVAGYTSTDTQY
NA	TRBV11-3	TRBJ1-2	ASSLDFQGSNYGYT
TRBD1	TRBV30	TRBJ1-2	AWRPGDRGNGYT
NA	TRBV7-8	TRBJ1-1	ASSTGTRGTEAF
NA	TRBV9	TRBJ1-3	ASSVQNSGNTIY
NA	TRBV30	TRBJ1-1	AWSDQGEAF
NA	TRBV6-1	TRBJ2-5	ASSEEGVAPQETQY
NA	TRBV18	TRBJ2-3	ASSPRAGVDTQY
TRBD1	TRBV19	TRBJ2-2	ASSPGQGGTGELF
NA	TRBV24-1	TRBJ2-5	ATSDPGQGETQY
NA	TRBV7-3	TRBJ1-1	ASSSSGPTEAF
NA	TRBV7-9	TRBJ1-1	ASSRGGRGGNTEAF
TRBD1	TRBV6-5	TRBJ1-2	ASNRGQGDGYT
TRBD2	TRBV5-1	TRBJ2-1	ASSLVFAGGPYNEQF
TRBD1	TRBV18	TRBJ2-3	ASSPSTGGDTQY
NA	TRBV9	TRBJ1-6	ASSVEQGGSPLH
TRBD1	TRBV7-9	TRBJ1-3	ASSPPGQGDGNTIY
TRBD2	TRBV7-2	TRBJ2-2	ASSYTSGGTGELF
NA	TRBV7-6	TRBJ2-3	ASSLAPEGQDTQY
NA	TRBV7-3	TRBJ1-2	ASSLTGREGGYT